This TCR beta chain was profiled in a study of T cells in Graves' hyperthyroidism and ophthalmopathy. It was RNA transcripts that yielded the amplified TCR beta CDR3 regions. Using the HTBI primer set, a first-round RT-PCR was run on the TCR CDR3. Using its own MiXCR run on the multiplex PCR reads, TCRdb lists one record per CDR3 protein. The sample has under 300,000 distinct CDR3 sequences; about an eighth are singletons. This clonotype has ten or more counts. V lost 10 bases to trimming and J lost 0 bases; unmatched junction nucleotides: 7. This CDR3 contains 14 residues. Germline CDR1 SGHAT, CDR2 FQNNGV.

V gene TRBV11-2 combines with J gene TRBJ2-3, with 7 bases identical to TRBD1. Source material: blood. The TCR was taken from a woman aged 40 to 55 with Graves' hyperthyroidism. The CDR3 is CATSGGRSTDTQYF. The CDR3 bases are TGTGCCACCTCAGGGGGAAGAAGCACAGATACGCAGTATTTT.